Reported below is one T cell receptor (beta chain). Its antigen specificity is not known. Within one base of it there is no much larger clone, and no base qualities were kept. Compared with germline, V lacks 6 bases and J lacks 4 bases; bases without a gene match: 6. CDR1 and CDR2 were assigned from the germline V gene (reference sequence) as LNHDA and SQIVND. From the cysteine up to the phenylalanine, the CDR3 has a length of 15 residues. Only the CDR3 part of the read is kept: 45 bases, read in frame from the first base. Library construction relied on RT-PCR. Sequenced using an Illumina HiSeq 2500. TCRdb applied fastp at Q25 and MiXCR to the public reads, then kept only in-frame beta chains. CDR3 protein duplicates are merged, each entry listing the most common genes and DNA. A total of 150,000 to 200,000 distinct CDR3 sequences appear in this sample, around 9.2% of them only once. Together, the top ten hold around 9.9% of the sample.

This sample stems from a study of response to subunit inactivated influenza vaccine (dated by TCRdb to between 2017 and 2018). Background for the entire study: Deep quantitative T cell receptor repertoire profiling was used in the study to track responses to a trivalent subunit inactivated influenza vaccine.

Broader findings and caveats from the paper: It was suggested by the authors that each seasonal influenza vaccination may recruit only a limited number of new T cells.

The receptor chain draws on TRBV19 and TRBJ1-5; the junction holds 10 bases that match TRBD1. This TCR came from a man aged 45 to 65 who received an inactivated influenza vaccine. Donor details come from another sample of the same person, matched by shared clones. The sequencing here drew on non-naive T cells sorted from PBMCs, taken on the day of vaccination. The cell subset or site label here, explained by the study, means: memory T cell fraction. The bases are TGTGCCAGTAGAGACGACAGGGGGCGAAATCAGCCCCAGCATTTT. Its product reads: CASRDDRGRNQPQHF.